The 24 T cell receptor beta chains reported below all come from one sample, sequenced in a study of cytomegalovirus exposure and HLA in healthy donors. The PCR contained 60 Vbeta and 13 Jbeta primers. Produced via immunoSEQ multiplex PCR; TCRdb's table is partial and in-frame only. The repertoire consists of a few hundred thousand clones, with approximately 83% occurring once and the leading ten covering roughly 1.3%. Material: PBMCs. Receptors originate from a girl aged 5 to 17 in good health and CMV-seronegative.

The V call is TRBV6-5, the J call TRBJ1-2; D gene uncertain. This CDR3 region has 12 residues. Trimming took 3 bases from V and 8 from J, leaving 10 bases between them. Germline values: CDR1 MNHEY, CDR2 SVGAGI. The CDR3 here is CASSYGDGGYTF. The CDR3 DNA is TGTGCCAGCAGTTATGGAGACGGCGGCTACACCTTC.

The rearrangement joins TRBV7-9 to TRBJ2-7, with D possibly matching TRBD1 (6 bases). Per the germline V gene, CDR1 is SEHNR and CDR2 is FQNEAQ (reference sequence). V was cut by 2 bases and J by 2 bases, with 19 bases left in between. This CDR3 has 17 residues. CDR3 DNA sequence: TGTGCCAGCAGCTTATTGATGGGGGCAGGGGCGGCCTACGAGCAGTACTTC. Encoded protein: CASSLLMGAGAAYEQYF.

The chain has TRBV30 and TRBJ2-5; D gene unclear. The CDR3 extends over 11 amino acids. With 0 bases removed from V and 3 bases from J, the gap between germline ends came to 2 bases. CDR1 is GTSNPN, CDR2 SVGIG, per germline (reference sequence). CDR3 sequence: CAWSVKETQYF. In DNA, the CDR3 is TGTGCCTGGAGTGTTAAAGAGACCCAGTACTTC.

This clone appeared once. The chain joins TRBV15 to TRBJ1-3, with TRBD1 as a possible D gene (6 bases). The V end lost 4 bases, the J end lost 4 bases, and 11 bases lay between the germline ends. The V gene's germline CDR1 is LNHNV and CDR2 YYDKDF (reference sequence). The CDR3 runs 14 residues. CDR3 in DNA: TGTGCCACCAGCACCCGACAGGTGGGAAACACCATATATTTT. As protein: CATSTRQVGNTIYF.

This rearrangement joins TRBV19 to TRBJ1-2, with no clear D. Germline V gene sequence: CDR1 LNHDA, CDR2 SQIVND (reference sequence). The CDR3 sequence is 15 residues long. Trimming shortened V by 2 bases and J by 4 bases, and 14 bases separated the two germline ends. The CDR3, as DNA: TGTGCCAGTAGTATATCTCGGGGAGAGATCTATGGCTACACCTTC. Translating gives CASSISRGEIYGYTF.

This rearrangement joins TRBV9 to TRBJ2-2, with 11 bases identical to TRBD1. The germline CDR1 and CDR2 sequences are SGDLS and YYNGEE. J was trimmed by 6 bases and V by 4 bases; bases with no gene match: 23. The CDR3 runs to 21 residues. CDR3 amino acids: CASSRNIEDRGRSQHAGELFF. CDR3 bases: TGTGCCAGCAGCCGAAACATAGAGGACAGGGGGCGAAGTCAGCACGCCGGGGAGCTGTTTTTT.

As for this clone: At the DNA level, this CDR3 is encoded by other sequences in the same sample as well. The chain joins TRBV5-6 to TRBJ1-5; D is uncertain. The CDR3 contains 12 residues. CDR1 SGHDT and CDR2 YYEEEE come from the germline V gene. Trimming stripped 0 bases from V and 5 bases from J, with 3 bases between. The CDR3 DNA reads as TGTGCCAGCAGCTTGGTCGATCAGCCCCAGCATTTT. It specifies CASSLVDQPQHF.

Turning to this clone: The sample contains more than one DNA sequence encoding this CDR3. The chain employs TRBV7-2 and TRBJ1-1; TRBD1 might be the D (5 bases). Looked up from germline, CDR1 is SGHTA and CDR2 is FQGNSA. Trimming took off 3 bases at V and 7 bases at J, with 15 bases between the two ends. The length of the CDR3 is 14 residues. CDR3 nucleotide sequence: TGTGCCAGCAGCTTCTCGACAGTTAGTATTGAAGCTTTCTTT. Residues: CASSFSTVSIEAFF. The full variable domain, completed using reference TRBV7-2 and TRBJ1-1, is GAGVSQSPSNKVTEKGKDVELRCDPISGHTALYWYRQSLGQGLEFLIYFQGNSAPDKSGLPSDRFSAERTGGSVSTLTIQRTQQEDSAVYLCASSFSTVSIEAFFGQGTRLTVV.

This clone was seen a few times. The chain couples TRBV28 to TRBJ2-7; 8 bases match TRBD1. Germline CDR1 and CDR2: MDHEN and SYDVKM. V was pared by 6 bases and J by 2 bases, with 3 bases of the junction left unmatched. The CDR3 covers 13 residues. In nucleotides, the CDR3 is TGTGCCAGCAGCTTGACAGGGGCCTACGAGCAGTACTTC. Translated, it gives CASSLTGAYEQYF.

In this sample, this clone turned up once. The DNA of the CDR3 is TGTGCCCGAGGAGGGGCCCGCGGAAACACCATATATTTT. This gives the protein CARGGARGNTIYF. V and J are TRBV30 and TRBJ1-3; TRBD1 might be the D (5 bases). Germline CDR1 and CDR2: GTSNPN and SVGIG (reference sequence). V was trimmed by 8 bases and J by 4 bases, leaving 15 bases between them. The CDR3 runs 13 residues.

This chain joins TRBV7-8 and TRBJ2-7; the D is unclear. CDR1 and CDR2 from the germline V gene are SGHVS and FQNEAQ. V lost 2 bases and J lost 0, with 5 bases in between. This CDR3 has 13 amino acids. DNA for the CDR3: TGTGCCAGCAGCTTACAGAACTCCTACGAGCAGTACTTC. Amino acid sequence: CASSLQNSYEQYF.

This chain joins TRBV7-2 and TRBJ2-7; 10 bases map to TRBD2. This CDR3 contains 13 residues. With V trimmed by 6 bases and J by 4 bases, 3 bases remained unmatched. Per the germline V gene, CDR1 is SGHTA and CDR2 is FQGNSA. The DNA of the CDR3 is TGTGCCAGCAGATCTAGCGGGAGTTACGAGCAGTACTTC. Protein sequence: CASRSSGSYEQYF. The whole variable domain, remainder taken from reference TRBV7-2 and TRBJ2-7, is GAGVSQSPSNKVTEKGKDVELRCDPISGHTALYWYRQSLGQGLEFLIYFQGNSAPDKSGLPSDRFSAERTGGSVSTLTIQRTQQEDSAVYLCASRSSGSYEQYFGPGTRLTVT.

The chain employs TRBV29-1 and TRBJ1-4, with D perhaps matching TRBD1 (6 bases). The length of the CDR3 is 13 residues. The V and J ends lost 7 bases and 8 bases respectively, with 17 bases between them. Germline V gene sequence: CDR1 SQVTM, CDR2 ANQGSEA. The CDR3 sequence is CSGGGGEREKLFF. Written as DNA, the CDR3 is TGCAGCGGCGGAGGGGGGGAGAGGGAAAAACTGTTTTTT.

The rearrangement links TRBV6-1 to TRBJ1-5; 7 bases match TRBD1. Losses at the gene ends were 2 bases for V and 0 bases for J; bases not matched to a gene: 7. The CDR3 sequence is 17 residues long. CDR1 is MNHNS and CDR2 is SASEGT in the germline V gene. CDR3 protein: CASSEPRGGYSNQPQHF. CDR3 in DNA: TGTGCCAGCAGTGAACCCCGAGGGGGCTATAGCAATCAGCCCCAGCATTTT.

The chain links TRBV11-1 to TRBJ1-1; D perhaps matches TRBD1 (5 bases). CDR1 and CDR2 from the germline V gene are SGHAT and FQDESV (reference sequence). This CDR3 region has 13 residues. Trimming removed 5 bases at V and 3 bases at J, with 10 bases between. The CDR3, as DNA: TGTGCCAGCAGCCTAGACAGAGACACTGAAGCTTTCTTT. This gives the protein CASSLDRDTEAFF. Full variable domain (missing parts from reference TRBV11-1 and TRBJ1-1): EAEVAQSPRYKITEKSQAVAFWCDPISGHATLYWYRQILGQGPELLVQFQDESVVDDSQLPKDRFSAERLKGVDSTLKIQPAELGDSAMYLCASSLDRDTEAFFGQGTRLTVV.

This clone occurred once. Additional DNA sequences in this sample encode the identical CDR3. The chain uses TRBV7-2 and TRBJ2-2, with D possibly TRBD1 on 6 matching bases. CDR3 length equals 13 residues. Germline CDR1 and CDR2: SGHTA and FQGNSA. Trimming removed 6 bases at V and 5 bases at J, with 10 bases between. The CDR3 sequence is CASSLQGTGELFF. DNA for the CDR3: TGTGCCAGCAGTCTACAGGGAACCGGGGAGCTGTTTTTT.

The chain uses TRBV7-9 and TRBJ1-4; TRBD1 might be the D (6 bases). Germline values: CDR1 SEHNR, CDR2 FQNEAQ (reference sequence). This CDR3 spans 15 amino acids. Deletions cut 7 bases from V and 3 bases from J, with 15 bases between. The CDR3 is CASTSVGASNEKLFF. The CDR3 nucleotides are TGTGCCAGCACCTCGGTGGGGGCCTCTAATGAAAAACTGTTTTTT. Filled out from reference TRBV7-9 and TRBJ1-4, the complete variable domain reads DTGVSQNPRHKITKRGQNVTFRCDPISEHNRLYWYRQTLGQGPEFLTYFQNEAQLEKSRLLSDRFSAERPKGSFSTLEIQRTEQGDSAMYLCASTSVGASNEKLFFGSGTQLSVL.

This clone has a single count. The chain combines TRBV15 with TRBJ1-2; 12 bases fit TRBD1. Per the germline V gene, CDR1 is LNHNV and CDR2 is YYDKDF (reference sequence). The CDR3 is 16 amino acids. The trim removed 0 bases at V and 8 bases at J, leaving 7 bases unmatched. CDR3 DNA sequence: TGTGCCACCAGCAGAGATCGGGGGACAGGGGGCCACGGCTACACCTTC. The encoded protein is CATSRDRGTGGHGYTF.

The chain couples TRBV2 to TRBJ1-3; a weak D match, TRBD1 (5 bases). The CDR3 has 17 residues. Deletions cut 6 bases from V and 0 bases from J, with 18 bases between. Germline V gene data show CDR1 as SNHLY and CDR2 as FYNNEI. In DNA, the CDR3 is TGTGCCAGCAGGAGCGGGACCGGCGGCACCTCTGGAAACACCATATATTTT. This sequence encodes CASRSGTGGTSGNTIYF.

The chain couples TRBV18 to TRBJ2-2; D is perhaps TRBD1 (5 bases). This CDR3 comprises 16 residues. CDR1 KGHSH and CDR2 LQKENI come from the germline V gene. Trimming left V 1 base short and J 6 bases short, with 15 bases between. The DNA of the CDR3 is TGTGCCAGCTCACCACTCCAGGGTACCGGATCCGGGGAGCTGTTTTTT. It is translated as CASSPLQGTGSGELFF. The full variable domain, in which reference TRBV18 and TRBJ2-2 provide the parts outside the CDR3, is NAGVMQNPRHLVRRRGQEARLRCSPMKGHSHVYWYRQLPEEGLKFMVYLQKENIIDESGMPKERFSAEFPKEGPSILRIQQVVRGDSAAYFCASSPLQGTGSGELFFGEGSRLTVL.

The J gene is TRBJ1-1, the V gene TRBV11-2; D not resolved. Per the germline V gene, CDR1 is SGHAT and CDR2 is FQNNGV. This CDR3 region has 17 residues. The V end lost 5 bases, the J end lost 11 bases, and 30 bases lay between the germline ends. The CDR3 DNA is TGTGCCAGCAGCCCCCCCAGCGAGGGAAGGGCACTTAGGCTGGCTTTCTTT. Amino acid sequence: CASSPPSEGRALRLAFF.

Here the CDR3 reads CAWGPGQGASEQYF. CDR3 nucleotide sequence: TGTGCCTGGGGTCCGGGACAGGGGGCGAGTGAGCAGTACTTC. The chain carries TRBV30 and TRBJ2-7, with 12 bases matching TRBD1. CDR1 is GTSNPN and CDR2 is SVGIG in the germline V gene (reference sequence). The junction had 9 bases not matched to a gene; V was cut back by 5 bases and J by 7 bases. The CDR3 is 14 amino acids.

This rearrangement joins TRBV18 to TRBJ1-1; D gene uncertain. The CDR3 sequence is 13 residues long. Germline CDR1 and CDR2: KGHSH and LQKENI. V was trimmed by 5 bases and J by 6 bases, leaving 13 bases between them. CDR3 protein: CASSNGQEAEAFF. CDR3 in DNA: TGTGCCAGCTCAAACGGCCAGGAGGCTGAAGCTTTCTTT.

CDR3 loop: CASSFFGTGEAGELFF. As DNA, the CDR3 is TGTGCCAGCAGCTTTTTTGGCACAGGGGAAGCCGGGGAGCTGTTTTTT. The gene calls are TRBV5-6 and TRBJ2-2, with 7 bases lining up with TRBD1. Germline loops: CDR1 SGHDT, CDR2 YYEEEE. The trim removed 2 bases at V and 6 bases at J, leaving 10 bases unmatched. The CDR3 is 16 residues long.